Listed here are 9 T cell receptor beta chains from one sample, sequenced in a study of blood T cell repertoires in COVID-19. Generated by immunoSEQ multiplex PCR, the TCRdb table keeps only in-frame clones and is missing some. The table lists about 430,000 clones, 88% of them singletons. Sequencing was done on a sample of PBMCs or T cells enriched from blood (not recorded which). These TCRs come from a woman between 18 and 30 years old who had been exposed to COVID-19.

V usage is TRBV12-3 or TRBV12-4 and J usage is TRBJ1-5; 7 bases agree with TRBD1. The CDR3 runs to 13 residues. The V gene end was trimmed by 6 bases and the J gene end by 4 bases; junction bases not matched to a gene: 3. In DNA form, the CDR3 reads TGTGCCAGCAGGCAACAGGGGAATCAGCCCCAGCATTTT. This gives the protein CASRQQGNQPQHF.

The chain links TRBV28 to TRBJ2-1; possibly TRBD1 for D (5 bases). The germline V and J ends were trimmed by 6 bases and 4 bases, with 13 bases remaining between them. Germline V gives CDR1 MDHEN, CDR2 SYDVKM. The CDR3 consists of 14 residues. The CDR3, as DNA: TGTGCCAGCAGCCCTCGACAGTATTACAATGAGCAGTTCTTC. Residues: CASSPRQYYNEQFF.

This clone was picked up a small number of times. CDR3 DNA: TGTGCCAGCAGCTCCCCGACAGGGGCGAACACTGAAGCTTTCTTT. This translates into CASSSPTGANTEAFF. J is TRBJ1-1 and V is TRBV7-2; 8 bases match TRBD1. The CDR3 has 15 amino acids. From germline, CDR1 is SGHTA and CDR2 FQGNSA. The J segment lost 1 base and the V segment lost 4 bases, leaving 5 bases of the junction unmatched. Supplemented by reference TRBV7-2 and TRBJ1-1, the full variable domain reads GAGVSQSPSNKVTEKGKDVELRCDPISGHTALYWYRQSLGQGLEFLIYFQGNSAPDKSGLPSDRFSAERTGGSVSTLTIQRTQQEDSAVYLCASSSPTGANTEAFFGQGTRLTVV.

The gene calls are TRBV19 and TRBJ2-5, with 9 bases matching TRBD1. This CDR3 is built from 15 residues. V was pared by 5 bases and J by 5 bases, with 9 bases of the junction left unmatched. Looked up from germline, CDR1 is LNHDA and CDR2 is SQIVND (reference sequence). Written as DNA, the CDR3 is TGTGCCAGTAGTTTCACCGGGACAGGGTCGGAGACCCAGTACTTC. This gives the protein CASSFTGTGSETQYF.

The gene calls are TRBV5-1 and TRBJ1-2, with D uncertain. CDR3 length: 14 residues. Germline CDR1 SGHRS, CDR2 YFSETQ. V was pared by 0 bases and J by 3 bases, with 9 bases between. The CDR3 DNA reads as TGCGCCAGCAGCTTGGCACACCCCGACTATGGCTACACCTTC. Translated, it gives CASSLAHPDYGYTF. The full variable domain, rest sourced from reference TRBV5-1 and TRBJ1-2, is KAGVTQTPRYLIKTRGQQVTLSCSPISGHRSVSWYQQTPGQGLQFLFEYFSETQRNKGNFPGRFSGRQFSNSRSEMNVSTLELGDSALYLCASSLAHPDYGYTFGSGTRLTVV.

The chain carries TRBV4-1 and TRBJ1-3; TRBD1 is a possible D gene (5 bases). This CDR3 has 15 amino acids. V dropped 1 base and J dropped 2 bases, with 9 bases sitting between them. Germline V gene data show CDR1 as MGHRA and CDR2 as YSYEKL. CDR3 region: CASSQVLQAGNTIYF. In nucleotides, the CDR3 is TGCGCCAGCAGCCAAGTCTTACAGGCTGGAAACACCATATATTTT.

The chain recombines TRBV27 with TRBJ2-1, with a possible D match to TRBD2 (5 bases). This CDR3 has 13 amino acids. With 3 bases removed from V and 4 bases from J, the gap between germline ends came to 7 bases. Germline CDR1 reads MNHEY; CDR2 reads SMNVEV (reference sequence). CDR3 loop: CASSLRVYNEQFF. For the CDR3, the DNA is TGTGCCAGCAGTTTGAGGGTGTACAATGAGCAGTTCTTC.

The chain has TRBV28 and TRBJ2-2; D gene unclear. Germline assignment: CDR1 MDHEN and CDR2 SYDVKM. The CDR3 loop spans 15 amino acids. Trimming cost V 3 bases and J 4 bases, with 12 bases left between them. This chain's CDR3 is CASSLWQSGTGELFF. The CDR3 coding sequence is TGTGCCAGCAGTTTGTGGCAGTCGGGCACCGGGGAGCTGTTTTTT.

V and J are TRBV6-2 or TRBV6-3 and TRBJ2-5; 9 nucleotides line up with TRBD1. The germline V gene encodes CDR1 MNHEY and CDR2 SVGEGT. After removal of 2 bases from V and 5 bases from J, the junction contained 6 bases not matched to a gene. The CDR3 is made up of 15 amino acids. The CDR3 protein is CASSYRDRAGETQYF. CDR3 DNA: TGTGCCAGCAGTTACCGGGACAGGGCGGGGGAGACCCAGTACTTC.